A selection of T cell receptor beta chains follows, all from one sample in a study of vaccination effects on CD4 cells after COVID-19. Their antigens remain unidentified. Profiled with immunoSEQ multiplex PCR; TCRdb holds only in-frame clones, not every one. The sample includes approximately 30,000 clones, almost 85% of them seen just once. This specimen was CD4+ T cells from PBMCs cultured with HCoV-NL63 spike peptides, taken after COVID-19 vaccination. The receptors come from a human donor who received a COVID-19 vaccine. Some clones in this sample may be carry-over from other donors' samples. The CDR3 runs from the conserved cysteine through the conserved F or W. Fields, in order: clone size, D gene, V gene, J gene, CDR3 protein, CDR3 DNA. D genes are given only for firm matches. Clone size is given for some rows only: seen once, a few or many times, or a class if the clone is expanded.

abundance: .; d_gene: TRBD2; v_gene: TRBV7-3; j_gene: TRBJ2-5; CDR3aa: CASSPAGGETQYF; CDR3nt: TGTGCCAGCAGCCCGGCGGGGGGAGAGACCCAGTACTTC
abundance: .; d_gene: .; v_gene: TRBV7-2; j_gene: TRBJ1-6; CDR3aa: CATRQYNSPLHF; CDR3nt: TGTGCCACCAGACAGTATAATTCACCCCTCCACTTT
abundance: once; d_gene: TRBD1; v_gene: TRBV15; j_gene: TRBJ2-2; CDR3aa: CATSIPTGSTGELFF; CDR3nt: TGTGCCACCAGCATCCCGACAGGGAGCACCGGGGAGCTGTTTTTT
abundance: .; d_gene: .; v_gene: TRBV5-4; j_gene: TRBJ2-2; CDR3aa: CASSKDSPTGELFF; CDR3nt: TGTGCCAGCAGTAAGGACAGTCCCACCGGGGAGCTGTTTTTT
abundance: .; d_gene: TRBD1; v_gene: TRBV19; j_gene: TRBJ1-2; CDR3aa: CASSLYSGTGGGYTF; CDR3nt: TGTGCCAGTAGTTTGTATTCCGGGACAGGAGGCGGCTACACCTTC
abundance: .; d_gene: .; v_gene: TRBV10-3; j_gene: TRBJ2-1; CDR3aa: CAIRNDNEQFF; CDR3nt: TGTGCCATCCGAAACGACAATGAGCAGTTCTTC
abundance: .; d_gene: .; v_gene: TRBV18; j_gene: TRBJ2-1; CDR3aa: CASSNQQSRGTGTYINEQFF; CDR3nt: TGTGCCAGCTCTAACCAACAATCCAGGGGGACTGGGACATACATCAATGAGCAGTTCTTC
abundance: .; d_gene: .; v_gene: TRBV2; j_gene: TRBJ2-3; CDR3aa: CASSSFTSTDTQYF; CDR3nt: TGTGCCAGCAGTAGTTTCACTAGCACAGATACGCAGTATTTT
abundance: .; d_gene: .; v_gene: TRBV19; j_gene: TRBJ2-2; CDR3aa: CASSMTGSTGELFF; CDR3nt: TGTGCCAGTAGTATGACGGGTTCCACCGGGGAGCTGTTTTTT
abundance: .; d_gene: TRBD1; v_gene: TRBV7-9; j_gene: TRBJ1-2; CDR3aa: CASSLATGVNYGYTF; CDR3nt: TGTGCCAGCAGCTTAGCGACAGGGGTCAACTATGGCTACACCTTC
abundance: medium-sized; d_gene: .; v_gene: TRBV2; j_gene: TRBJ1-5; CDR3aa: CASARGNQPQHF; CDR3nt: TGTGCCAGCGCACGGGGAAATCAGCCCCAGCATTTT
abundance: .; d_gene: TRBD1; v_gene: TRBV7-9; j_gene: TRBJ1-2; CDR3aa: CASSMRGQGDYGYTF; CDR3nt: TGTGCCAGCAGCATGAGAGGACAGGGGGACTATGGCTACACCTTC
abundance: .; d_gene: TRBD1; v_gene: TRBV12-3/TRBV12-4; j_gene: TRBJ1-5; CDR3aa: CASSRQGIQPQHF; CDR3nt: TGTGCCAGCAGTCGACAGGGGATTCAGCCCCAGCATTTT
abundance: few; d_gene: TRBD1; v_gene: TRBV19; j_gene: TRBJ1-1; CDR3aa: CASSTAGGSPEAFF; CDR3nt: TGTGCCAGTAGTACGGCAGGGGGCAGCCCTGAAGCTTTCTTT
abundance: .; d_gene: .; v_gene: TRBV15; j_gene: TRBJ2-5; CDR3aa: CATSPLVRQETQYF; CDR3nt: TGTGCCACCAGCCCTTTGGTCAGACAAGAGACCCAGTACTTC
abundance: .; d_gene: .; v_gene: TRBV15; j_gene: TRBJ2-1; CDR3aa: CATSRPLSGTRSYNEQFF; CDR3nt: TGTGCCACCAGCAGACCCCTATCCGGGACACGCTCCTACAATGAGCAGTTCTTC
abundance: .; d_gene: TRBD2; v_gene: TRBV10-3; j_gene: TRBJ2-1; CDR3aa: CAISEGLVLYNEQFF; CDR3nt: TGTGCCATCAGTGAGGGACTAGTGCTTTACAATGAGCAGTTCTTC
abundance: .; d_gene: .; v_gene: TRBV19; j_gene: TRBJ1-2; CDR3aa: CASSIRGGADGYTF; CDR3nt: TGTGCCAGTAGTATCCGGGGGGGCGCGGATGGCTACACCTTC
abundance: .; d_gene: TRBD2; v_gene: TRBV7-2; j_gene: TRBJ2-3; CDR3aa: CASSLSLAGRADTQYF; CDR3nt: TGTGCCAGCAGCTTAAGTTTAGCGGGGAGGGCAGATACGCAGTATTTT
abundance: .; d_gene: .; v_gene: TRBV7-2; j_gene: TRBJ1-1; CDR3aa: CASSSDRGNTEAFF; CDR3nt: TGTGCCAGCAGCTCAGACCGGGGAAACACTGAAGCTTTCTTT
abundance: .; d_gene: TRBD1; v_gene: TRBV2; j_gene: TRBJ1-6; CDR3aa: CASSTGASSYNSPLHF; CDR3nt: TGTGCCAGCAGTACAGGGGCAAGCTCCTATAATTCACCCCTCCACTTT
abundance: .; d_gene: .; v_gene: TRBV5-4; j_gene: TRBJ2-1; CDR3aa: CASSLGNEQFF; CDR3nt: TGTGCCAGCAGCTTGGGCAATGAGCAGTTCTTC
abundance: .; d_gene: TRBD2; v_gene: TRBV5-4; j_gene: TRBJ2-7; CDR3aa: CASSVTTSGSNEQYF; CDR3nt: TGTGCCAGCAGCGTCACGACTAGCGGGAGTAACGAGCAGTACTTC
abundance: few; d_gene: TRBD1; v_gene: TRBV18; j_gene: TRBJ1-6; CDR3aa: CASSPGLQGNSPLHF; CDR3nt: TGTGCCAGCTCACCTGGCCTACAGGGGAATTCACCCCTCCACTTT
abundance: .; d_gene: .; v_gene: TRBV28; j_gene: TRBJ1-3; CDR3aa: CASSFDSPGNTIYF; CDR3nt: TGTGCCAGCAGTTTTGACAGTCCGGGGAACACCATATATTTT
abundance: .; d_gene: .; v_gene: TRBV13; j_gene: TRBJ1-5; CDR3aa: CASSLVRTDHSNQPQHF; CDR3nt: TGTGCCAGCAGCTTAGTCCGGACAGACCATAGCAATCAGCCCCAGCATTTT
abundance: .; d_gene: .; v_gene: TRBV9; j_gene: TRBJ1-4; CDR3aa: CASSSTESTNEKLFF; CDR3nt: TGTGCCAGCAGCTCGACGGAATCAACTAATGAAAAACTGTTTTTT
abundance: .; d_gene: TRBD1; v_gene: TRBV20-1; j_gene: TRBJ1-2; CDR3aa: CSASRRGQGALDYGYTF; CDR3nt: TGCAGTGCTAGTAGGCGGGGACAGGGGGCATTAGATTATGGCTACACCTTC
abundance: few; d_gene: .; v_gene: TRBV4-1; j_gene: TRBJ1-4; CDR3aa: CASSQYRVANEKLFF; CDR3nt: TGCGCCAGCAGCCAGTACAGGGTGGCTAATGAAAAACTGTTTTTT
abundance: .; d_gene: .; v_gene: TRBV6-5; j_gene: TRBJ2-1; CDR3aa: CASSYSKGGGYNEQFF; CDR3nt: TGTGCCAGCAGTTACTCGAAAGGGGGGGGGTACAATGAGCAGTTCTTC
abundance: .; d_gene: TRBD2; v_gene: TRBV28; j_gene: TRBJ2-6; CDR3aa: CASSLAGAGANVLTF; CDR3nt: TGTGCCAGCAGTTTGGCGGGGGCTGGGGCCAACGTCCTGACTTTC
abundance: .; d_gene: .; v_gene: TRBV5-1; j_gene: TRBJ1-1; CDR3aa: CASSPTIPDTEAFF; CDR3nt: TGCGCCAGCAGCCCAACCATACCCGACACTGAAGCTTTCTTT
abundance: .; d_gene: .; v_gene: TRBV5-1; j_gene: TRBJ2-1; CDR3aa: CASSFATTDYNEQFF; CDR3nt: TGCGCCAGCAGCTTCGCGACTACCGACTACAATGAGCAGTTCTTC
abundance: .; d_gene: TRBD1; v_gene: TRBV7-8; j_gene: TRBJ2-4; CDR3aa: CASSLARQGQIQYF; CDR3nt: TGTGCCAGCAGCTTAGCGAGACAGGGTCAGATTCAGTACTTC
abundance: few; d_gene: .; v_gene: TRBV7-3; j_gene: TRBJ2-1; CDR3aa: CASSSRTRDNEQFF; CDR3nt: TGTGCCAGCAGCTCGAGAACGAGGGACAATGAGCAGTTCTTC
abundance: .; d_gene: .; v_gene: TRBV7-2; j_gene: TRBJ1-1; CDR3aa: CASSLVSLGFTEAFF; CDR3nt: TGTGCCAGCAGCTTAGTATCTCTGGGGTTCACTGAAGCTTTCTTT
abundance: .; d_gene: TRBD1; v_gene: TRBV18; j_gene: TRBJ2-2; CDR3aa: CASSRDSTGELFF; CDR3nt: TGTGCCAGCTCACGGGACAGTACCGGGGAGCTGTTTTTT
abundance: few; d_gene: .; v_gene: TRBV3-1/TRBV3-2; j_gene: TRBJ1-1; CDR3aa: CASRRGLNTEAFF; CDR3nt: TGTGCCAGCAGACGCGGACTCAACACTGAAGCTTTCTTT
abundance: .; d_gene: TRBD1; v_gene: TRBV30; j_gene: TRBJ1-6; CDR3aa: CAWMRQGVMTPLHF; CDR3nt: TGTGCCTGGATGAGACAGGGGGTTATGACACCCCTCCACTTT
abundance: .; d_gene: .; v_gene: TRBV6-6; j_gene: TRBJ2-3; CDR3aa: CASSLGGIDGTDTQYF; CDR3nt: TGTGCCAGCAGTCTTGGGGGAATTGATGGCACAGATACGCAGTATTTT
abundance: .; d_gene: .; v_gene: TRBV9; j_gene: TRBJ1-1; CDR3aa: CASSGDSSEAFF; CDR3nt: TGTGCCAGCAGCGGTGACAGTTCCGAAGCTTTCTTT
abundance: .; d_gene: .; v_gene: TRBV3-1/TRBV3-2; j_gene: TRBJ1-1; CDR3aa: CASSQALATEAFF; CDR3nt: TGTGCCAGCAGCCAAGCCCTCGCCACTGAAGCTTTCTTT
abundance: .; d_gene: .; v_gene: TRBV28; j_gene: TRBJ1-4; CDR3aa: CASGSEKLFF; CDR3nt: TGTGCCAGCGGTAGTGAAAAACTGTTTTTT
abundance: .; d_gene: .; v_gene: TRBV9; j_gene: TRBJ1-3; CDR3aa: CASSVDESGNTIYF; CDR3nt: TGTGCCAGCAGCGTAGACGAATCCGGAAACACCATATATTTT
abundance: .; d_gene: .; v_gene: TRBV6-6; j_gene: TRBJ2-5; CDR3aa: CASSYPRGDLQETQYF; CDR3nt: TGTGCCAGCAGTTACCCGAGGGGGGACCTTCAAGAGACCCAGTACTTC
abundance: .; d_gene: .; v_gene: TRBV3-1/TRBV3-2; j_gene: TRBJ1-2; CDR3aa: CASSQGVGSGYGYTF; CDR3nt: TGTGCCAGCAGCCAAGGGGTAGGTTCGGGCTATGGCTACACCTTC
abundance: .; d_gene: .; v_gene: TRBV3-1/TRBV3-2; j_gene: TRBJ1-6; CDR3aa: CATSLRLWDSPLHF; CDR3nt: TGTGCCACCAGCCTCCGTCTATGGGATTCACCCCTCCACTTT
abundance: .; d_gene: .; v_gene: TRBV19; j_gene: TRBJ2-4; CDR3aa: CASSIAGHPNIQYF; CDR3nt: TGTGCCAGTAGTATAGCGGGCCACCCAAACATTCAGTACTTC
abundance: .; d_gene: .; v_gene: TRBV28; j_gene: TRBJ1-2; CDR3aa: CASRGAGIGSYGYTF; CDR3nt: TGTGCCAGCAGGGGAGCGGGGATAGGTTCCTATGGCTACACCTTC
abundance: .; d_gene: .; v_gene: TRBV5-1; j_gene: TRBJ2-1; CDR3aa: CASSLLQASGYNEQFF; CDR3nt: TGCGCCAGCAGCTTACTACAGGCCAGCGGCTACAATGAGCAGTTCTTC
abundance: .; d_gene: .; v_gene: TRBV14; j_gene: TRBJ1-4; CDR3aa: CASSQDRSWREKLFF; CDR3nt: TGTGCCAGCAGCCAAGATAGGTCCTGGCGTGAAAAACTGTTTTTT
abundance: .; d_gene: TRBD1; v_gene: TRBV6-1; j_gene: TRBJ1-2; CDR3aa: CASSESGYLTGANYGYTF; CDR3nt: TGTGCCAGCAGTGAATCGGGGTATCTGACAGGGGCAAACTATGGCTACACCTTC
abundance: .; d_gene: .; v_gene: TRBV5-1; j_gene: TRBJ2-3; CDR3aa: CASSLASPTTDTQYF; CDR3nt: TGCGCCAGCAGCTTGGCCTCACCCACCACAGATACGCAGTATTTT
abundance: once; d_gene: .; v_gene: TRBV6-5; j_gene: TRBJ1-4; CDR3aa: CASSPSFNEKLFF; CDR3nt: TGTGCCAGCTCCCCGAGTTTTAATGAAAAACTGTTTTTT
abundance: .; d_gene: .; v_gene: TRBV30; j_gene: TRBJ2-3; CDR3aa: CAWSRDFASTDTQYF; CDR3nt: TGTGCCTGGAGCCGGGATTTTGCTAGCACAGATACGCAGTATTTT
abundance: few; d_gene: .; v_gene: TRBV12-5; j_gene: TRBJ1-4; CDR3aa: CASGLVDEKLFF; CDR3nt: TGTGCTAGTGGTTTGGTGGACGAAAAACTGTTTTTT
abundance: .; d_gene: TRBD1; v_gene: TRBV6-6; j_gene: TRBJ2-2; CDR3aa: CASSSNIRGSGELFF; CDR3nt: TGTGCCAGCAGCTCCAACATCAGGGGGTCCGGGGAGCTGTTTTTT
abundance: .; d_gene: .; v_gene: TRBV2; j_gene: TRBJ2-1; CDR3aa: CASMGPPPYNEQFF; CDR3nt: TGTGCCAGCATGGGACCCCCACCTTACAATGAGCAGTTCTTC